This T cell receptor (beta chain) was retrieved from a study of T-cell reconstitution after alpha-beta-depleted transplantation in children. Unique molecular identifiers were incorporated into the prepared TCRbeta library. TCRdb processed the PCR reads anew with MiXCR; each CDR3 protein has one entry. The data show some 300,000 distinct CDR3 sequences, less than 9.5% seen once. This clonotype came up once. The antigen is unknown. Study-wide points: Hyperexpanded clones declined; after one year, newly produced T cells mostly supplied diversity.

Germline V gene sequence: CDR1 SGHVS, CDR2 FQNEAQ. V dropped 1 base and J dropped 6; count of bases not matched to a gene: 7. This CDR3 contains 15 residues. The sequence was collected from a female patient between 2 and 15 years old who had a stem cell transplant for Fanconi anemia, so the T cells may come from the graft donor. The source was peripheral blood, collected 360 days after TCRalphabeta/CD19-depleted stem cell transplant. V gene TRBV7-8 combines with J gene TRBJ2-7, with 9 nucleotides matching TRBD2. DNA of the CDR3: TGTGCCAGCAGCTTAGGATGGCGGGGGGGCCGCGAGCAGTACTTC. Protein product: CASSLGWRGGREQYF. The variable domain in full, completed from reference TRBV7-8 and TRBJ2-7, reads GAGVSQSPRYKVAKRGQDVALRCDPISGHVSLFWYQQALGQGPEFLTYFQNEAQLDKSGLPSDRFFAERPEGSVSTLKIQRTQQEDSAVYLCASSLGWRGGREQYFGPGTRLTVT.